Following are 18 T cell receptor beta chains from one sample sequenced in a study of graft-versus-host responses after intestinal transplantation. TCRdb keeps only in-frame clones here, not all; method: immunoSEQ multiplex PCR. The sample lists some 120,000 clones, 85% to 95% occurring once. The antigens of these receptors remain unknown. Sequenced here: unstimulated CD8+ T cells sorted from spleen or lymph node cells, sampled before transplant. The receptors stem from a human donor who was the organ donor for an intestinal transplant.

CDR3 region: CASSSASGYGELFF. CDR3 in DNA: TGTGCCAGCAGCTCGGCCAGCGGGTACGGGGAGCTGTTTTTT. The V and J genes are TRBV7-8 and TRBJ2-2, with a tentative D call TRBD2 (6 bases). The V end lost 4 bases, the J end lost 7 bases, and 13 bases lay between the germline ends. The CDR3 spans 14 residues. Germline CDR1 is SGHVS and CDR2 is FQNEAQ.

CDR3 DNA sequence: TGTGCCAGCAGCGGAGGGACAGGGAACACCGGGGAGCTGTTTTTT. This sequence encodes CASSGGTGNTGELFF. The chain employs TRBV9 and TRBJ2-2; 8 bases are a match to TRBD1. Germline V gene sequence: CDR1 SGDLS, CDR2 YYNGEE. Germline trimming cut 3 bases from V and 1 base from J; bases unmatched to any gene: 2. The length of the CDR3 is 15 residues.

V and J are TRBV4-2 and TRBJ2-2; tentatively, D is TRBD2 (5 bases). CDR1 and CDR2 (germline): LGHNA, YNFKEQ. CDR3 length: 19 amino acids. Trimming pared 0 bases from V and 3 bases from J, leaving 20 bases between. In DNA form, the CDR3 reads TGTGCCAGCAGCCAAGACGGAAGCGGAACCTGGGATTACACCGGGGAGCTGTTTTTT. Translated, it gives CASSQDGSGTWDYTGELFF.

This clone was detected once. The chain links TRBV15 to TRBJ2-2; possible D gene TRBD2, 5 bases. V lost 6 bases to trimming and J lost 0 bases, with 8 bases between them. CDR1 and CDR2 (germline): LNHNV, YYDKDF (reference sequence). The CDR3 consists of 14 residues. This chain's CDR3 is CATSWTANTGELFF. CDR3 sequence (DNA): TGTGCCACCAGTTGGACTGCGAACACCGGGGAGCTGTTTTTT.

The CDR3 reads CASSGWAGGTDTQYF. The DNA of the CDR3 is TGTGCCAGCAGTGGCTGGGCAGGGGGCACAGATACGCAGTATTTT. The chain combines TRBV7-9 with TRBJ2-3; D may be TRBD1 (6 bases). CDR1 and CDR2 (germline): SEHNR, FQNEAQ (reference sequence). With 6 bases removed from V and 1 base from J, the gap between germline ends came to 14 bases. CDR3 length: 15 amino acids.

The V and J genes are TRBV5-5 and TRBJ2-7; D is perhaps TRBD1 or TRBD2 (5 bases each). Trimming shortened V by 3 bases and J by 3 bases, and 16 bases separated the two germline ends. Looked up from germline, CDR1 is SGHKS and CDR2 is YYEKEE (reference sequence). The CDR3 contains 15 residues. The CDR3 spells CASSSGTTVLYEQYF. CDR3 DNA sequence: TGTGCCAGCAGCTCCGGGACCACGGTACTCTACGAGCAGTACTTC.

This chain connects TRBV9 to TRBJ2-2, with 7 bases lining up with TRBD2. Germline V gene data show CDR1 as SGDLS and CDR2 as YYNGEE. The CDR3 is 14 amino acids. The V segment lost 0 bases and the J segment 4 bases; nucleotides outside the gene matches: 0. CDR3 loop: CASSVASGTGELFF. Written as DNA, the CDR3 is TGTGCCAGCAGCGTAGCTAGCGGCACCGGGGAGCTGTTTTTT.

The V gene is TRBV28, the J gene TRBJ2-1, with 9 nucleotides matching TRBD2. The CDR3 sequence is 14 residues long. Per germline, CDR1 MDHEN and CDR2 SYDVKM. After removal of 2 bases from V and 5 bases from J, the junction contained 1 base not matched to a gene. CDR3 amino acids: CASSLAGGDNEQFF. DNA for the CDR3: TGTGCCAGCAGTTTAGCGGGAGGGGACAATGAGCAGTTCTTC.

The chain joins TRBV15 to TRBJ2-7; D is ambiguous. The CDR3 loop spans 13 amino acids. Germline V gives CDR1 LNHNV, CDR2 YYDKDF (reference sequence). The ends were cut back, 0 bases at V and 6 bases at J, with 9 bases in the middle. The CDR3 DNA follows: TGTGCCACCAGCAGAGATTTCCTAACCGAGCAGTACTTC. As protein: CATSRDFLTEQYF. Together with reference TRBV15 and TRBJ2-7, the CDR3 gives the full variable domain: DAMVIQNPRYQVTQFGKPVTLSCSQTLNHNVMYWYQQKSSQAPKLLFHYYDKDFNNEADTPDNFQSRRPNTSFCFLDIRSPGLGDTAMYLCATSRDFLTEQYFGPGTRLTVT.

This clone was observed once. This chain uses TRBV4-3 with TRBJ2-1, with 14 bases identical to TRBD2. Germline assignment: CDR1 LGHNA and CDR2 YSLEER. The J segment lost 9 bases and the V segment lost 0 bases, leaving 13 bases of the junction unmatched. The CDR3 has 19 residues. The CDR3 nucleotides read TGCGCCAGCAGCCAAGAGTCACCGGGACTAGCGGGAGTTTTTGGTGAGCAGTTCTTC. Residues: CASSQESPGLAGVFGEQFF.

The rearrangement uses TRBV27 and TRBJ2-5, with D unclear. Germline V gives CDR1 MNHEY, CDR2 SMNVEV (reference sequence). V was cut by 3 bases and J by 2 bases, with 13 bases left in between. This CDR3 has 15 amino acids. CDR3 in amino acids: CASSLSAWGQETQYF. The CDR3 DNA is TGTGCCAGCAGTTTGTCGGCTTGGGGACAAGAGACCCAGTACTTC.

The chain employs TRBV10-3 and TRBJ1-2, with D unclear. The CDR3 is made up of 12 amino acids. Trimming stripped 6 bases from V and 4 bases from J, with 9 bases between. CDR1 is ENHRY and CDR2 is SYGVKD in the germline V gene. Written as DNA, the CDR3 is TGTGCCATCAGGGAGCCGTTCTATGGCTACACCTTC. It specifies CAIREPFYGYTF.

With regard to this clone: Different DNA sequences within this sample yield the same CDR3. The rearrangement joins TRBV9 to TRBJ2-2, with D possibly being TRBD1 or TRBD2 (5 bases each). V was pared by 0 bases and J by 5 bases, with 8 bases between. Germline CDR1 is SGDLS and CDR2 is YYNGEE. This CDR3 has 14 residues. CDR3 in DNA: TGTGCCAGCAGCGTAGGTGGGGGAACCGGGGAGCTGTTTTTT. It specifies CASSVGGGTGELFF.

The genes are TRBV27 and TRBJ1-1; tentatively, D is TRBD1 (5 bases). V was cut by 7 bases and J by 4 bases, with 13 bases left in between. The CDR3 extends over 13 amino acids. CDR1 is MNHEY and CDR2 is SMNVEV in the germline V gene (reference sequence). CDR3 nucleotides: TGTGCCAGCATGGGGGGGATGAGCACTGAAGCTTTCTTT. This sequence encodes CASMGGMSTEAFF.

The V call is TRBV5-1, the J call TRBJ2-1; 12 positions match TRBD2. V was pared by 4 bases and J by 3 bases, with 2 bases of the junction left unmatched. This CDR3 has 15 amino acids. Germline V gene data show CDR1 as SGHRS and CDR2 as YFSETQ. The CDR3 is CASSPGLAGYNEQFF. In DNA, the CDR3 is TGCGCCAGCAGCCCGGGACTAGCGGGCTACAATGAGCAGTTCTTC.

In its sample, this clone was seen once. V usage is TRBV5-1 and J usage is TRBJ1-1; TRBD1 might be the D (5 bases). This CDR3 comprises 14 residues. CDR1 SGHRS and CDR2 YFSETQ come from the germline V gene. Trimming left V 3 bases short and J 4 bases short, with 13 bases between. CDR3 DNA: TGCGCCAGCAGCTGGGTTACAGGTGGCACTGAAGCTTTCTTT. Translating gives CASSWVTGGTEAFF.

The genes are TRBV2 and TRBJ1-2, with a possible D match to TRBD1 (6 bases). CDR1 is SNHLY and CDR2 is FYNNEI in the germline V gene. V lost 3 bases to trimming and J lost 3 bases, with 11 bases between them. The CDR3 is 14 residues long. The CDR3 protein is CASSDGGGYYGYTF. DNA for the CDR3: TGTGCCAGCAGTGATGGAGGGGGTTACTATGGCTACACCTTC.

DNA of the CDR3: TGTGCCAGCAGCTTATCTAGGGGGGCGTGGGAGCAGTACTTC. It translates to CASSLSRGAWEQYF. The chain carries TRBV7-8 and TRBJ2-7; D possibly matches TRBD1 or TRBD2 (6 bases each). Germline assignment: CDR1 SGHVS and CDR2 FQNEAQ. The CDR3 extends over 14 amino acids. Trimming left V 2 bases short and J 7 bases short, with 15 bases between.